This T cell receptor (beta chain) stems from a study of T cell repertoires in cytomegalovirus infection. Study information: Well-studied HLA-B-restricted CMV epitopes were used in the study alongside recently identified HLA-C-restricted ones. Shared public TCR beta signatures pointed to both CMV infection and a matching HLA type. Broader study findings: HLA-C-restricted CMV-specific TCR beta clonotypes prevailed in the ex vivo response.

This CDR3 is 15 amino acids long. CDR1 is ENHRY, CDR2 SYGVKD, per germline. In regard to this clonotype: The antigen is not known. A read error may account for a junction end that differs from germline.

TCRdb itself ran the reads through MiXCR, one entry per CDR3 protein. Among about 770,000 distinct CDR3 sequences, just under 30% were seen once, and the ten largest hold around 13%. The TCR comes from a human donor in good health (CMV status not recorded). Some clones in this sample may be carry-over from other donors' samples. The rearrangement uses TRBV10-3 and TRBJ1-3; D may be TRBD1 (5 bases). The sequencing here drew on cultured CD8+ T cells from PBMCs, taken from culture after CMV antigen stimulation. CDR3 protein: CAISEIDSSENTIYF. DNA of the CDR3: TGTGCCATCAGTGAGATCGACAGCTCTGAAAACACCATATATTTT.